Listed below are T cell receptor beta chains from one sample, sequenced in a study of technical replicates of blood from several donors. Measured with immunoSEQ multiplex PCR; TCRdb has only the in-frame clones, and not every one. There are more than 75,000 clones in the sample; about 96% occur only once, and approximately 0.37% lies in the top ten. The source material was T cells isolated from PBMCs. These receptor sequences come from a human donor in good health. The CDR3 runs from the conserved cysteine through the conserved F or W. Fields, in order: V gene, J gene, CDR3 protein.

>TRBV10-3|TRBJ2-7
CAISEAFLLGPYEQYF
>TRBV11-3|TRBJ2-7
CASSSRTSGGEQYF
>TRBV28|TRBJ2-7
CASSFGRIHYEQYF
>TRBV4-1|TRBJ2-3
CASSQGSSEGYTQYF
>TRBV27|TRBJ1-6
CASSPNRENSPLHF
>TRBV27|TRBJ2-7
CASSLLGQGFHEQYF
>TRBV2|TRBJ2-7
CASGTNLLGDRGYEQYF
>TRBV6-1|TRBJ2-7
CASTGDAFYEQYF
>TRBV27|TRBJ2-7
CASSLPDRTYEQYF
>TRBV28|TRBJ2-1
CASSPKTGEAYNEQFF
>TRBV28|TRBJ2-2
CASSLLGRTNTGELFF
>TRBV28|TRBJ1-3
CASGSRGPGNTIYF
>TRBV7-6|TRBJ1-1
CASSFMDRANTEAFF
>TRBV11-2|TRBJ2-4
CASSLSLSGNNIQYF
>TRBV28|TRBJ2-1
CASSIGLLTNNEQFF
>TRBV25-1|TRBJ2-3
CASSDPSRGGTDTQYF
>TRBV5-6|TRBJ1-2
CASRRKPLQGAPGYGYTF
>TRBV5-4|TRBJ2-7
CASSKGTSGNYEQYF
>TRBV27|TRBJ2-1
CASSLFWGTSSYNEQFF
>TRBV25-1|TRBJ2-1
CASSEGGGLHFNEQFF
>TRBV7-8|TRBJ2-1
CASSPILAPEQFF
>TRBV2|TRBJ1-2
CASSETGGYGYTF
>TRBV5-4|TRBJ2-7
CASSLAGEGTSYEQYF
>TRBV5-4|TRBJ2-5
CASRVEYQETQYF
>TRBV13|TRBJ2-3
CASSLEREFGDTQYF
>TRBV10-1|TRBJ2-1
CASSSGTGVYNEQFF
>TRBV10-3|TRBJ1-1
CAISGQGGENTEAFF
>TRBV13|TRBJ2-1
CASSLSRGGNEQFF
>TRBV11-1|TRBJ2-3
CASSPQISSTDTQYF
>TRBV6-5|TRBJ2-7
CASRQGNEQYF
>TRBV6-5|TRBJ2-7
CASSGQGTYEQYF
>TRBV29-1|TRBJ1-1
CSVTGNTEAFF
>TRBV4-3|TRBJ2-1
CASSEQLAGRFNEQFF
>TRBV11-3|TRBJ2-5
CASSPSGETQYF
>TRBV30|TRBJ2-1
CAWSVPGLAGGPDEQFF
>TRBV5-5|TRBJ1-2
CASSLDPEWGCTF
>TRBV2|TRBJ2-2
CASGQTPNTGELFF
>TRBV2|TRBJ1-2
CASSGQTGYGYTF
>TRBV7-2|TRBJ1-1
CASSLRVGSNTEAFF
>TRBV11-2|TRBJ1-1
CASSLGVEGSGEAFF
>TRBV18|TRBJ2-1
CASSPSRDVYNEQFF
>TRBV6-5|TRBJ2-7
CASSGLAGESYEQYF
>TRBV5-1|TRBJ2-5
CASSFSSGTGETQYF
>TRBV29-1|TRBJ2-5
CSVGQGGQETQYF
>TRBV6-5|TRBJ2-5
CASRLTGEETQYF
>TRBV5-1|NA
CASSPGYEQYF
>TRBV5-1|TRBJ2-3
CASSLVASGTDTQYF
>TRBV6-5|TRBJ2-3
CASSLTSGTDTQYF
>TRBV5-5|TRBJ2-3
CASSPRDRSTDTQYF
>TRBV19|TRBJ1-4
CASSIKTGGNEKLFF
>TRBV27|TRBJ2-7
CASSSPGLAAYEQYF
>TRBV20-1|TRBJ2-5
CSATVQETQYF
>TRBV7-2|TRBJ2-7
CASSFLGGSSYEQYF
>TRBV4-2|TRBJ2-5
CASSQDGLGETQYF
>TRBV7-3|TRBJ1-1
CASSLNAGGRTEAFF
>TRBV9|TRBJ2-7
CASSPNSGSSYEQYF
>TRBV9|TRBJ1-1
CASSPQQGASAFF
>TRBV11-2|TRBJ2-7
CASTHLAPSNEQYF